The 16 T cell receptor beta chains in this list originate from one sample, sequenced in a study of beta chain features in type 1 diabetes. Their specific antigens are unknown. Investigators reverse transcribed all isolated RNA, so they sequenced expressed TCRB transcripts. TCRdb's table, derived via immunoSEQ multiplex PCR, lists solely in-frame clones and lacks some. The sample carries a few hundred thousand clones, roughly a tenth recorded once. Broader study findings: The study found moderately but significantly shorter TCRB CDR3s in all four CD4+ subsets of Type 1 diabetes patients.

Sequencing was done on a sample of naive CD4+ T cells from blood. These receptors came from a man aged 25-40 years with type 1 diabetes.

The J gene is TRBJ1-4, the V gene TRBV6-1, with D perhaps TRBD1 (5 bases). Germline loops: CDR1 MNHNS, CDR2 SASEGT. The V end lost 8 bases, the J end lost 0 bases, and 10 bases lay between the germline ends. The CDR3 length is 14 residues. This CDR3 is CASLGGATNEKLFF. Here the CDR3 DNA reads TGTGCCAGCCTTGGGGGGGCAACTAATGAAAAACTGTTTTTT.

CDR3 coding DNA: TGTGCCAGCAGTTACACTTTCGCACCCTCCTACAATGAGCAGTTCTTC. It encodes CASSYTFAPSYNEQFF. This chain uses TRBV6-6 with TRBJ2-1; D not certain. This CDR3 has 16 residues. The germline CDR1 and CDR2 sequences are MNHNY and SVGAGI (reference sequence). The ends were cut back, 2 bases at V and 0 bases at J, with 11 bases in the middle.

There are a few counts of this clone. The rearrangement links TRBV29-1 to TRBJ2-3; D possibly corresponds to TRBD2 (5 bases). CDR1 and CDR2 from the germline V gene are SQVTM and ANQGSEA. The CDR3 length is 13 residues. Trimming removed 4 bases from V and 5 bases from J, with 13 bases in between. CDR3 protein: CSVAGVRLDTQYF. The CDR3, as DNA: TGCAGCGTTGCCGGGGTCCGTTTAGATACGCAGTATTTT.

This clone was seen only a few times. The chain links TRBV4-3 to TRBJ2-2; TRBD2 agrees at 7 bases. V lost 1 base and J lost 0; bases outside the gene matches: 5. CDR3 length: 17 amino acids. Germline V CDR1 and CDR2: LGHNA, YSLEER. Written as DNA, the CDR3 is TGCGCCAGCAGCCAAGCCCCACTAGCGACGAACACCGGGGAGCTGTTTTTT. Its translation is CASSQAPLATNTGELFF.

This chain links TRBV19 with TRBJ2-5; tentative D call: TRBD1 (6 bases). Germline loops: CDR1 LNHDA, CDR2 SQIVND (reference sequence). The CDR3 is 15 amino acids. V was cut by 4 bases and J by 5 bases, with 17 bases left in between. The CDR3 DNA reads TGTGCCAGTAGTAGCCCCAATCAGGGGTTGGAGACCCAGTACTTC. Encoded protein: CASSSPNQGLETQYF.

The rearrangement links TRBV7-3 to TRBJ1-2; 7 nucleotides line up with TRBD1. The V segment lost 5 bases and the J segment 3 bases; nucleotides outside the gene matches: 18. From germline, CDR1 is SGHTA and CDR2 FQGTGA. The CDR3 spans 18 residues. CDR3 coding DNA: TGTGCCAGCAGCCTCATTTCGCCGGCGACAGGGACCCACTATGGCTACACCTTC. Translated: CASSLISPATGTHYGYTF.

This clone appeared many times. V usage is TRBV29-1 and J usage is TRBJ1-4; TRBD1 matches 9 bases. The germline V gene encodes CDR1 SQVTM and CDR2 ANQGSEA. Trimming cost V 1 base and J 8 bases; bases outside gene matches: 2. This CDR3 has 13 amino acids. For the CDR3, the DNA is TGCAGCGTTGAAGGGACAGGGGACGAAAAACTGTTTTTT. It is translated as CSVEGTGDEKLFF. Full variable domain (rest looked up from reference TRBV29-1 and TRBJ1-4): SAVISQKPSRDICQRGTSLTIQCQVDSQVTMMFWYRQQPGQSLTLIATANQGSEATYESGFVIDKFPISRPNLTFSTLTVSNMSPEDSSIYLCSVEGTGDEKLFFGSGTQLSVL.

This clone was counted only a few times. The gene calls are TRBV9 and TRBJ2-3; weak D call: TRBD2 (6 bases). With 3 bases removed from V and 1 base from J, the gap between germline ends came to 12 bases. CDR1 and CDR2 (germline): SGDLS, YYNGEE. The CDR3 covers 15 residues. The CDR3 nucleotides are TGTGCCAGCAGCGGATTGGGGGGACGCACAGATACGCAGTATTTT. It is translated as CASSGLGGRTDTQYF.

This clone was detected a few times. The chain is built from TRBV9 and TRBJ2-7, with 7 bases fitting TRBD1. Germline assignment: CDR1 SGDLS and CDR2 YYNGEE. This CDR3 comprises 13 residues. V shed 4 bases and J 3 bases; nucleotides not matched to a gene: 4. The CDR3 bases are TGTGCCAGCAGCAGCCGGGACAGCTACGAGCAGTACTTC. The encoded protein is CASSSRDSYEQYF. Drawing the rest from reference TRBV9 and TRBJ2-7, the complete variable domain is DSGVTQTPKHLITATGQRVTLRCSPRSGDLSVYWYQQSLDQGLQFLIQYYNGEERAKGNILERFSAQQFPDLHSELNLSSLELGDSALYFCASSSRDSYEQYFGPGTRLTVT.

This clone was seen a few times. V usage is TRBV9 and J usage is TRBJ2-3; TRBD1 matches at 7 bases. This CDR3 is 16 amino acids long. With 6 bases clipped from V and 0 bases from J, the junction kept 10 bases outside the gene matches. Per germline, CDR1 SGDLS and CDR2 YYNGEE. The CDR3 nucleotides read TGTGCCAGCAACCGCCTCCGGGACAGTAGCACAGATACGCAGTATTTT. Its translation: CASNRLRDSSTDTQYF.

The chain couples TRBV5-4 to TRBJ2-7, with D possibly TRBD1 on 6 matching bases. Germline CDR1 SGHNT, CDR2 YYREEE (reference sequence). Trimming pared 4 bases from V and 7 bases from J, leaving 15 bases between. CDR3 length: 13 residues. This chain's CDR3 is CASSTQGRPEQYF. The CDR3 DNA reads TGTGCCAGCAGCACACAGGGACGACCTGAGCAGTACTTC.

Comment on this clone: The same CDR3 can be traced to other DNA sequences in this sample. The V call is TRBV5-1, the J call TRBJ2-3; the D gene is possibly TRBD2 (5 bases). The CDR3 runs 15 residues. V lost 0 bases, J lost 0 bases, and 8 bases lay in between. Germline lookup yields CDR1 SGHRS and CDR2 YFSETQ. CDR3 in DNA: TGCGCCAGCAGCTTGGGCGGCGGGAGCACAGATACGCAGTATTTT. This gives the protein CASSLGGGSTDTQYF.

In DNA form, the CDR3 reads TGTGCCAGCAGCTCCCCGGGACAGGGTTTTTACGAGCAGTACTTC. Translation: CASSSPGQGFYEQYF. The chain carries TRBV7-9 and TRBJ2-7, with 9 nucleotides matching TRBD1. There are 15 residues in the CDR3. Germline V gene sequence: CDR1 SEHNR, CDR2 FQNEAQ (reference sequence). Unmatched junction bases numbered 8, after V lost 4 bases and J lost 4 bases.

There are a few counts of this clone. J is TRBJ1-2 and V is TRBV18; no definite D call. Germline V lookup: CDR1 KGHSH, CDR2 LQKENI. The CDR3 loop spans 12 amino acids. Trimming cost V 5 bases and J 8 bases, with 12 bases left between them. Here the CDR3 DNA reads TGTGCCAGCTCATCCCAAGGCGGGGGCTACACCTTC. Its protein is CASSSQGGGYTF.

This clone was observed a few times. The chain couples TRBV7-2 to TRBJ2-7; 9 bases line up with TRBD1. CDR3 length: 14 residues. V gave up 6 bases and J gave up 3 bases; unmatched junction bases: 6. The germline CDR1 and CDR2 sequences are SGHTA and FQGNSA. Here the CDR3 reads CASSYGQGSYEQYF. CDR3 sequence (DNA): TGTGCCAGCAGTTACGGACAGGGGAGCTACGAGCAGTACTTC.

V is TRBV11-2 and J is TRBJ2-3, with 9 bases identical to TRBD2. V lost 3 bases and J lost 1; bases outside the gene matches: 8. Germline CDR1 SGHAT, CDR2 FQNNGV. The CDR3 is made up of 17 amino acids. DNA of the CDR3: TGTGCCAGCAGCTTGGGAAAGCGGGGGGCCCGCACAGATACGCAGTATTTT. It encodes CASSLGKRGARTDTQYF.